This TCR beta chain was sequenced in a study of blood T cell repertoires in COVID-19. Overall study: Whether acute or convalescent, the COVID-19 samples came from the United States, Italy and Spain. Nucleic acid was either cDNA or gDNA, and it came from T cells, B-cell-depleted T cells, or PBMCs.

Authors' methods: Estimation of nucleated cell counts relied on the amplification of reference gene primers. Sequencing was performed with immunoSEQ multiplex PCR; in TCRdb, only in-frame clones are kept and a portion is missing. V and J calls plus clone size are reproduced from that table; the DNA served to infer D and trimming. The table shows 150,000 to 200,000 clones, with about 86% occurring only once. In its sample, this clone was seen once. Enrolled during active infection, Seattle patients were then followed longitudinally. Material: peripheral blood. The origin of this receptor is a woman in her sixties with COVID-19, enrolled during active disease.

In nucleotides, the CDR3 is TGTGCCAGCAGCTTAGGGGCGGGACAGGGAGATACTGAAGCTTTCTTT. This translates into CASSLGAGQGDTEAFF. This chain connects TRBV11-3 to TRBJ1-1; 9 bases map to TRBD1. The V and J ends lost 1 base and 5 bases, in that order; junction bases with no gene match: 8. The germline gives CDR1 SGHNT, CDR2 YENEEA. This CDR3 contains 16 residues.